These 14 T cell receptor beta chains were all obtained from the same sample, sequenced in a study of blood T cell repertoires in COVID-19. Sequenced by immunoSEQ multiplex PCR; TCRdb stores in-frame clones only, minus some. The sample contains approximately 250,000 clones, 85% to 95% of which appear only once. The sample was PBMCs or T cells enriched from blood (not recorded which). The source of these receptors is a man between 40 and 49 years old who had been exposed to COVID-19.

The J gene is TRBJ1-2, the V gene TRBV6-5; TRBD1 matches 7 bases. The junction had 6 bases not matched to a gene; V was cut back by 5 bases and J by 0 bases. This CDR3 is built from 15 residues. Looked up from germline, CDR1 is MNHEY and CDR2 is SVGAGI. The CDR3 sequence is CASSLGTGANYGYTF. The CDR3 DNA is TGTGCCAGCAGTCTTGGAACAGGGGCTAACTATGGCTACACCTTC.

The chain combines TRBV10-3 with TRBJ1-1; D is possibly TRBD1 (5 bases). CDR1 and CDR2 from the germline V gene are ENHRY and SYGVKD. Trimming stripped 6 bases from V and 0 bases from J, with 8 bases between. The CDR3 runs 13 residues. DNA for the CDR3: TGTGCCATCAGGGGACTCCTGAACACTGAAGCTTTCTTT. Protein sequence: CAIRGLLNTEAFF.

The V and J genes are TRBV9 and TRBJ2-1; 7 nucleotides agree with TRBD2. V lost 3 bases, J lost 6 bases, and 9 bases stayed unmatched. The germline gives CDR1 SGDLS, CDR2 YYNGEE. CDR3 length: 15 amino acids. As DNA, the CDR3 is TGTGCCAGCAGCGAAGGGAGACTAGCCGGCAATGAGCAGTTCTTC. Translating gives CASSEGRLAGNEQFF. Full variable domain (missing parts from reference TRBV9 and TRBJ2-1): DSGVTQTPKHLITATGQRVTLRCSPRSGDLSVYWYQQSLDQGLQFLIQYYNGEERAKGNILERFSAQQFPDLHSELNLSSLELGDSALYFCASSEGRLAGNEQFFGPGTRLTVL.

This clone came up a few times. The chain has TRBV5-1 and TRBJ2-7; D possibly corresponds to TRBD2 (6 bases). Germline CDR1 and CDR2: SGHRS and YFSETQ. The CDR3 extends over 12 amino acids. Trimming took off 6 bases at V and 3 bases at J, with 10 bases between the two ends. The CDR3 region is CASKEGIYEQYF. Written as DNA, the CDR3 is TGCGCCAGCAAGGAGGGGATCTACGAGCAGTACTTC.

The J gene is TRBJ1-2, the V gene TRBV3-1 (or the pseudogene TRBV3-2); perhaps TRBD1 as D (5 bases). This CDR3 is 13 amino acids long. Trimming stripped 2 bases from V and 5 bases from J, with 9 bases between. The V gene's germline CDR1 is LGHDT and CDR2 YNNKEL (reference sequence). Here the CDR3 reads CASSQPQGYGYTF. CDR3 nucleotide sequence: TGTGCCAGCAGCCAACCTCAGGGATATGGCTACACCTTC.

The rearrangement joins TRBV7-2 to TRBJ1-5, with D uncertain. Trimming shortened V by 5 bases and J by 4 bases, and 12 bases separated the two germline ends. Looked up from germline, CDR1 is SGHTA and CDR2 is FQGNSA. This CDR3 has 14 residues. The CDR3 spells CASSQTGSNQPQHF. The CDR3 DNA is TGTGCCAGCAGCCAGACGGGATCAAATCAGCCCCAGCATTTT.

This CDR3 is CASSITTDKETQYF. CDR3 in DNA: TGTGCCAGCAGTATTACGACAGACAAAGAGACCCAGTACTTC. The chain has TRBV27 and TRBJ2-5, with D maybe TRBD1 (5 bases). Germline assignment: CDR1 MNHEY and CDR2 SMNVEV (reference sequence). The CDR3 runs 14 residues. The V gene lost 5 bases and the J gene lost 3 bases, with 13 bases spanning the gap.

This chain uses TRBV28 with TRBJ2-7, with D perhaps matching TRBD2 (5 bases). V was cut by 9 bases and J by 7 bases, with 22 bases left in between. This CDR3 region has 14 residues. CDR1 and CDR2 from the germline V gene are MDHEN and SYDVKM. The CDR3 here is CASEGSDLIQEQYF. The CDR3 coding sequence is TGTGCCAGTGAGGGATCAGACCTCATACAGGAGCAGTACTTC.

The J gene is TRBJ2-1, the V gene TRBV10-3; 9 bases map to TRBD1. Germline trimming cut 3 bases from V and 7 bases from J; bases unmatched to any gene: 13. The germline CDR1 and CDR2 sequences are ENHRY and SYGVKD. The CDR3 length is 17 residues. The CDR3 coding sequence is TGTGCCATCAGTGACCACCTAGCCGGGACAGGGCGAAATGAGCAGTTCTTC. It is translated as CAISDHLAGTGRNEQFF.

The chain links TRBV10-3 to TRBJ2-5; no clear D gene. The CDR3 has 12 amino acids. Germline values: CDR1 ENHRY, CDR2 SYGVKD. Trimming removed 4 bases at V and 4 bases at J, with 7 bases between. DNA for the CDR3: TGTGCCATCAGTGTGGTAGCAGAGACCCAGTACTTC. Protein product: CAISVVAETQYF.

The chain employs TRBV29-1 and TRBJ1-2, with D maybe TRBD1 (5 bases). The V end lost 6 bases, the J end lost 4 bases, and 9 bases lay between the germline ends. CDR3 length: 11 residues. CDR1 SQVTM and CDR2 ANQGSEA come from the germline V gene. DNA for the CDR3: TGCAGCGTAACCAGGGCCTATGGCTACACCTTC. Its translation is CSVTRAYGYTF.

This chain links TRBV6-5 with TRBJ1-5; no definite D call. This CDR3 is built from 15 residues. From germline, CDR1 is MNHEY and CDR2 SVGAGI. V lost 6 bases and J lost 3, with 15 bases in between. This chain's CDR3 is CASRVREKDNQPQHF. The CDR3 region has the DNA TGTGCCAGCAGGGTCCGGGAAAAGGACAATCAGCCCCAGCATTTT.

The chain recombines TRBV6-5 with TRBJ1-3; D is perhaps TRBD1 (5 bases). This CDR3 region has 13 residues. Per germline, CDR1 MNHEY and CDR2 SVGAGI. Trimming shortened V by 7 bases and J by 0 bases, and 7 bases separated the two germline ends. The CDR3 DNA reads TGTGCCAGCACAGGGAACTCTGGAAACACCATATATTTT. Its translation: CASTGNSGNTIYF.

A remark on this clone: The germline gene is not matched at one end of the junction; a read error may be the cause. The rearrangement joins TRBV7-9 to TRBJ2-7, with D maybe TRBD1 (8 bases). The length of the CDR3 is 12 residues. Germline CDR1 reads SEHNR; CDR2 reads FQNEAQ (reference sequence). Here the CDR3 DNA reads TGTGCCAGCAGCGAGACAGGGGAGGGGGGAAACTTC. Encoded protein: CASSETGEGGNF. The variable domain in full, with the rest retrieved from reference TRBV7-9 and TRBJ2-7, is DTGVSQNPRHKITKRGQNVTFRCDPISEHNRLYWYRQTLGQGPEFLTYFQNEAQLEKSRLLSDRFSAERPKGSFSTLEIQRTEQGDSAMYLCASSETGEGGNFGPGTRLTVT.